These 4 T cell receptor beta chains originate from one sample sequenced in a study of long-term antiretroviral therapy in people with HIV. Sequencing used immunoSEQ v3.0 at survey level. Repertoires were generated with immunoSEQ multiplex PCR, while TCRdb's copy carries only in-frame clones and drops some. This table holds tens of thousands of clones, around 84% found once. The source material was unsorted PBMCs, sampled 0.8 years after starting antiretroviral therapy. The receptors originated from a woman younger than 30 with HIV.

The rearrangement joins TRBV6-5 to TRBJ1-5; D might be TRBD1 (6 bases). CDR1 is MNHEY and CDR2 is SVGAGI in the germline V gene. V was cut by 6 bases and J by 4 bases, with 13 bases left in between. The CDR3 sequence is 14 residues long. This CDR3 is CASSRGGGNQPQHF. CDR3 sequence (DNA): TGTGCCAGCAGCCGCGGGGGCGGAAATCAGCCCCAGCATTTT.

This clone was found once. V gene TRBV7-2 combines with J gene TRBJ2-3; D not certain. Germline CDR1 and CDR2: SGHTA and FQGNSA. Trimming cost V 4 bases and J 4 bases, with 12 bases left between them. The CDR3 has 14 residues. The CDR3 spells CASSSGTPADTQYF. DNA of the CDR3: TGTGCCAGCAGCTCCGGCACCCCGGCAGATACGCAGTATTTT.

The chain couples TRBV10-3 to TRBJ2-3; 12 bases line up with TRBD2. The germline V gene encodes CDR1 ENHRY and CDR2 SYGVKD. The CDR3 is made up of 15 amino acids. J gave up 3 bases and V 4 bases, and 2 bases lay outside the gene matches. CDR3 protein: CAISGLAGETDTQYF. CDR3 DNA sequence: TGTGCCATCAGTGGACTAGCGGGAGAGACAGATACGCAGTATTTT.

The chain couples TRBV5-6 to TRBJ2-1; 10 positions match TRBD2. The junction had 5 bases not matched to a gene; V was cut back by 5 bases and J by 3 bases. Per germline, CDR1 SGHDT and CDR2 YYEEEE. This CDR3 is built from 15 residues. CDR3 protein: CASSSSGRGYNEQFF. CDR3 sequence (DNA): TGTGCCAGCAGTTCCAGCGGGAGGGGCTACAATGAGCAGTTCTTC.